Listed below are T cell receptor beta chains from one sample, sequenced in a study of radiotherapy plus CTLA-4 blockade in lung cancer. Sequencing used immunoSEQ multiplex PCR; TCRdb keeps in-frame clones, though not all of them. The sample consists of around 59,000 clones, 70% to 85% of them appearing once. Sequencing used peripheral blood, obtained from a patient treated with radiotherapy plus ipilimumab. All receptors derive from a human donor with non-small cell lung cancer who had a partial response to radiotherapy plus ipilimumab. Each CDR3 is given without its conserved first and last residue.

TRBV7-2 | ASSPGTSGVWADTQY
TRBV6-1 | ASSELNRGGKNIQY
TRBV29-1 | SVRGTGGEKLF
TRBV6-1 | ASSEARGWQPQH
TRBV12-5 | ASGSGAGNTIY
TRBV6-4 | ASPQGMESDQPQH
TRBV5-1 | ASSLGGGSTEAF
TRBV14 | ASSLSGQETQY
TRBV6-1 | ASSESGVTADTQY
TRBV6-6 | ASSYSPGLANIEQY
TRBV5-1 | ASSLLDPPETQY
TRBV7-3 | ASSLGSGANTEAF
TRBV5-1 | ASSLVSGALETQY
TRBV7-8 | ASSSYRVTNYGYT
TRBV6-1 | ASRLQGRTSYGYT
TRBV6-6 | ASSYRGAEAF
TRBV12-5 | ASGPGQGANIQY
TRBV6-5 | ASRVQGVGQPQH
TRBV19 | ASSTRWTGSGNTIY
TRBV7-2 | ASSLRAGVGVETQY
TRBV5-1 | ASRGDRGAYNEQF
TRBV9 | ASSTGQLTNTEAF
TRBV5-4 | ASSLDAGGLDTQY
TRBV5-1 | ASSSSPGTGILAKNIQY
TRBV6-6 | ASSTASDLYEQY
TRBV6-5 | ASSSSGGAYNEQF
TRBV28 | ASSWDRASTDTQY
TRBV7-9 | ASSWGQGLAF
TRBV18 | ASSRGGQGVNEQF
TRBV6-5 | ASSRVSNQPQH
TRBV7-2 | ASSLAGGGGYT
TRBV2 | ASSVKSFNTGELF
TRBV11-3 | ASSDRGRPDTQY
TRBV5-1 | ASSPASGGPYEQY
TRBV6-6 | ASSFTGTGAEQY
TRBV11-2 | ASSLIGVALAKNIQY
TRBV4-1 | ASSQEGGEQY
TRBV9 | ASSVGFQGSLAYNEQF
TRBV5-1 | ASSPSKSGTGNTGELF
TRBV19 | ASSMVRGITQPQH
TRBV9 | ASSVRGVSTDTQY
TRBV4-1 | ASSQEGAQGEKLF
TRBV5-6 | ASSGLAFPQETQY
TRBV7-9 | ASSAGAYNEQF
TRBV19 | ASSRQGSDYGYT
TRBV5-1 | ASSLLAGGNLNTGELF
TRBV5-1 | ASSPLAGGTDIQY
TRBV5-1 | ASSLKQGPVYEQY
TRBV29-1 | SAQGEGLWEQY
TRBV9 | ASSVGSGGGETQY
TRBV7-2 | ASSLVGGSPSYEQY
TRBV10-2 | ASSQQGAWNTEAF